What follows describes a single T cell receptor (beta chain). The sample belongs to a study of blood T cell repertoires in COVID-19. At the level of the study: Sample material is recorded as cDNA or gDNA derived from T cells, B-cell-depleted T cells, or PBMCs.

Original methodology: Scientists estimated how many nucleated cells there were by amplifying reference gene primers. This table comes from immunoSEQ multiplex PCR, and its TCRdb copy is limited to in-frame clones, with some not included. The D gene and trimming were derived from the DNA, and the V and J assignments and clone size from that table. The table includes tens of thousands of clones, around 85% detected once. Trimming shortened V by 0 bases and J by 5 bases, and 14 bases separated the two germline ends. The CDR3 length is 15 residues. The germline gives CDR1 SGHRS, CDR2 YFSETQ. The origin of this receptor is a human donor in a cohort sampled during active COVID-19. Material for sequencing was peripheral blood. V gene TRBV5-1 combines with J gene TRBJ1-1; D perhaps matches TRBD1 (5 bases). CDR3 residues: CASSLAAQGGTEAFF. CDR3 bases: TGCGCCAGCAGCTTGGCTGCGCAGGGAGGAACTGAAGCTTTCTTT.